This paragraph covers one TCR beta chain sequence. The CDR3 has 12 amino acids. Germline V CDR1 and CDR2: MDHEN, SYDVKM. V was trimmed by 8 bases and J by 8 bases, leaving 13 bases between them. TCRdb reprocessed the reads with MiXCR, giving one entry per CDR3 protein. The sample contains a few hundred thousand distinct CDR3 sequences, over 8% of which appear only once. The data originate from a study of T cell repertoires in cytomegalovirus infection. The rearrangement joins TRBV28 to TRBJ2-1, with D maybe TRBD1 (6 bases). The clonotype originates from a human donor in good health (CMV status not recorded). Some clones in this sample may be carry-over from other donors' samples. Specimen: PBMCs. The CDR3 here is CASFRQGYEQFF. DNA of the CDR3: TGTGCCAGCTTCAGGCAGGGGTATGAGCAGTTCTTC.